Listed below are T cell receptor beta chains from one sample, sequenced in a study of blood T cell repertoires in COVID-19. The table came from immunoSEQ multiplex PCR; TCRdb's copy has only in-frame clones and leaves some out. Of some 250,000 clones in the sample, 75% to 90% are singletons; the top ten hold 9.5% to 15%. Input material: peripheral blood. The receptors were gathered from an older woman with active or convalescent COVID-19. The CDR3 runs from the conserved cysteine through the conserved F or W. D genes are given only for firm matches. Clone size is stated in some rows and not others, as once, few, many or a class when expanded.

TRBD1	.	TRBJ1-2	TRBV10-2	CASGDSYGYTF	TGCGCCAGCGGGGACAGCTATGGCTACACCTTC
.	.	TRBJ2-5	TRBV7-3	CASSLKGAETQYF	TGTGCCAGCAGCTTAAAAGGGGCCGAGACCCAGTACTTC
.	few	TRBJ1-4	TRBV28	CASRGGPSTNEKLFF	TGTGCCAGCAGGGGGGGTCCTTCGACTAATGAAAAACTGTTTTTT
TRBD1	.	TRBJ2-1	TRBV7-9	CASSARQGRTYNEQFF	TGTGCCAGCAGCGCCAGACAGGGTCGGACCTACAATGAGCAGTTCTTC
.	.	TRBJ2-5	TRBV28	CASSYQETQYF	TGTGCCAGCAGCTATCAAGAGACCCAGTACTTC
.	.	TRBJ1-1	TRBV19	CASSPYLGRRNTEAFF	TGTGCCAGTAGTCCATACCTCGGGAGAAGGAACACTGAAGCTTTCTTT
TRBD2	.	TRBJ2-1	TRBV29-1	CSVPAKAGGPINEQFF	TGCAGCGTTCCCGCCAAGGCGGGGGGCCCTATTAATGAGCAGTTCTTC
TRBD1	few	TRBJ1-4	TRBV30	CAWSQGVEEKLFF	TGTGCCTGGAGCCAGGGGGTAGAGGAAAAACTGTTTTTT
.	many	TRBJ1-1	TRBV4-1	CASSQDLRVENEAFF	TGCGCCAGCAGCCAAGATCTGAGGGTTGAGAATGAAGCTTTCTTT
.	.	TRBJ2-2	TRBV2	CASSVGQGVTGELFF	TGTGCCAGCAGTGTGGGGCAGGGTGTGACCGGGGAGCTGTTTTTT
.	.	TRBJ1-1	TRBV7-9	CASSAPGVRNTEAFF	TGTGCCAGCAGCGCCCCAGGGGTGAGGAACACTGAAGCTTTCTTT
TRBD1	.	TRBJ2-7	TRBV5-8	CASSRTGTYEQYF	TGTGCCAGCAGCAGGACAGGGACATACGAGCAGTACTTC
TRBD2	few	TRBJ2-1	TRBV11-2	CASSLVRGAYNEQFF	TGTGCCAGCAGCTTAGTTCGGGGGGCCTACAATGAGCAGTTCTTC
.	.	TRBJ2-7	TRBV7-2	CASSLGFGGTSYEQYF	TGTGCCAGCAGCTTAGGATTTGGGGGCACCTCCTACGAGCAGTACTTC
TRBD1	.	TRBJ2-3	TRBV7-9	CASRTGMTDTQYF	TGTGCCAGCCGGACAGGGATGACGGATACGCAGTATTTT
.	.	TRBJ1-4	TRBV19	CASSHTLGVLDEKLFF	TGTGCCAGTAGTCACACCCTCGGAGTGCTTGATGAAAAACTGTTTTTT
.	once	TRBJ2-3	TRBV5-1	CASSPGGADTQYF	TGCGCCAGCAGCCCCGGGGGAGCAGATACGCAGTATTTT
.	few	TRBJ1-2	TRBV13	CASSPPERVYGYTF	TGTGCCAGCAGCCCTCCGGAGCGGGTCTATGGCTACACCTTC
.	.	TRBJ1-1	TRBV12-3/TRBV12-4	CASKAGWGTEAFF	TGTGCCAGCAAAGCAGGGTGGGGCACTGAAGCTTTCTTT
.	.	TRBJ2-7	TRBV19	CASGVYYEQYF	TGTGCCAGCGGGGTTTACTACGAGCAGTACTTC
TRBD1	.	TRBJ1-3	TRBV19	CASRPGQSSGNTIYF	TGTGCCAGTAGGCCGGGACAGAGCTCTGGAAACACCATATATTTT
TRBD1	.	TRBJ2-5	TRBV18	CASFGTAQETQYF	TGTGCCTCCTTTGGGACAGCCCAAGAGACCCAGTACTTC
TRBD1	.	TRBJ1-2	TRBV6-5	CASQGGTGAFYTF	TGTGCCAGCCAAGGTGGGACAGGGGCTTTCTACACCTTC
TRBD1	.	TRBJ1-2	TRBV5-1	CASSLEGTVYGYTF	TGCGCCAGCAGCTTGGAAGGGACAGTTTATGGCTACACCTTC
.	.	TRBJ2-2	TRBV28	CASSLRAPGELFF	TGTGCCAGCAGTTTGAGGGCCCCCGGGGAGCTGTTTTTT
TRBD1	once	TRBJ1-6	TRBV6-6	CASLLLRTGGNSPLHF	TGTGCCAGCCTCTTGTTGAGGACAGGCGGGAATTCACCCCTCCACTTT
TRBD1	once	TRBJ1-1	TRBV14	CASSPQGAKAFF	TGTGCCAGCAGCCCACAGGGGGCAAAAGCTTTCTTT
TRBD1	.	TRBJ1-2	TRBV6-5	CASSYDRQGISSYTF	TGTGCCAGCAGTTATGACCGACAGGGTATTTCGAGCTACACCTTC
TRBD1	once	TRBJ1-5	TRBV2	CASSSTGGGQPQHF	TGTGCCAGCAGCTCCACAGGGGGCGGTCAGCCCCAGCATTTT
.	.	TRBJ2-3	TRBV6-6	CASSWVGGTDTQYF	TGTGCCAGCAGTTGGGTGGGGGGTACAGATACGCAGTATTTT
.	.	TRBJ2-2	TRBV14	CASRVSGNTGELFF	TGTGCCAGCAGGGTTAGCGGGAACACCGGGGAGCTGTTTTTT